This entry concerns a single TCR beta chain. Its matching antigen is unknown. The sequence runs out 3 residues before the end of the CDR3; the remainder is reconstructed from the germline J gene. V lost 4 bases, J lost 0 bases, and 14 bases lay in between. The length of the CDR3 is 15 residues. Germline V gene lookup returns CDR1 SGHNT and CDR2 YYREEE (reference sequence). Average input was around 1,200 ng genomic DNA for immunoSEQ TCR beta CDR3 amplification. Here immunoSEQ multiplex PCR was the method, and the copy in TCRdb shows in-frame clones only, minus some. The table lists around 20,000 clones. This sample is drawn from a study of T cells in women clearing cervical HPV infection. Study in general: HLA type stays a possible confounder, typing being limited. Study-wide results and caveats: Controls had more TRBV6-7 (about 0.15%) than cases (about 0.11%). A classifier using richness and V gene abundances reached an AUC of more than 0.8.

Material: blood buffy coat. This receptor was identified in a woman aged 18 to 75 with a cervical HPV16 infection that either progressed to CIN3+ or cleared (not recorded which). The chain is built from TRBV5-4 and TRBJ2-7; perhaps TRBD1 as D (5 bases). Partial CDR3 DNA: TGTGCCAGCAGCCCCGACAGACGTATCTCCTACGAG. This sequence encodes CASSPDRRISYE. The whole CDR3 sequence is CASSPDRRISYEQYF.